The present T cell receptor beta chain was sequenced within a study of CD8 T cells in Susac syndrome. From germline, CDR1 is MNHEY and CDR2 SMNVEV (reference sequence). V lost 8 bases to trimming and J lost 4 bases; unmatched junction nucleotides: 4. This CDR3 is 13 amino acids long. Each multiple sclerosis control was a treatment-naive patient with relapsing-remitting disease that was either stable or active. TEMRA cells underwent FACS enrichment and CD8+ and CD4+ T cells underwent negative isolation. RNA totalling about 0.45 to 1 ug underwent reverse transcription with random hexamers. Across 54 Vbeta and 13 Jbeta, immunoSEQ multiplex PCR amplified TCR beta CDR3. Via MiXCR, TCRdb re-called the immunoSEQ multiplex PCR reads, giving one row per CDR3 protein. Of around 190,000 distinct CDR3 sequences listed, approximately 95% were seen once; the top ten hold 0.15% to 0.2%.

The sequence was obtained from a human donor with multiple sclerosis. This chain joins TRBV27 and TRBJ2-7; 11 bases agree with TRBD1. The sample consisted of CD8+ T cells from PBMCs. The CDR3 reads CASAGTGGYEQYF. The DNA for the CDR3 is TGTGCCAGCGCCGGGACAGGGGGATACGAGCAGTACTTC.